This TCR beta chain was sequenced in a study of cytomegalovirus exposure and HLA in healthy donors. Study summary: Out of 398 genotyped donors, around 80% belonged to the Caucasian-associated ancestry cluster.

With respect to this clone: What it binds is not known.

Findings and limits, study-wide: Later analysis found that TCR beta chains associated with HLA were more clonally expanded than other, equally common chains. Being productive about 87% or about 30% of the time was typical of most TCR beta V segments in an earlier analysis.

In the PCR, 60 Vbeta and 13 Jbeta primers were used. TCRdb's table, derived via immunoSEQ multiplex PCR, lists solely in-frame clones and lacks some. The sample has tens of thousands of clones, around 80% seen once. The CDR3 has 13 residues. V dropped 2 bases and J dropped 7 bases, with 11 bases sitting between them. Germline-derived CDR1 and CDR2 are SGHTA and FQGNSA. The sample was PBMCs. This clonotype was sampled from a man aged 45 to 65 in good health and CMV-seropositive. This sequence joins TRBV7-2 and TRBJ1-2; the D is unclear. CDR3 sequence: CASSLRSSGGYTF. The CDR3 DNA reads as TGTGCCAGCAGCTTACGTAGCTCGGGTGGCTACACCTTC.